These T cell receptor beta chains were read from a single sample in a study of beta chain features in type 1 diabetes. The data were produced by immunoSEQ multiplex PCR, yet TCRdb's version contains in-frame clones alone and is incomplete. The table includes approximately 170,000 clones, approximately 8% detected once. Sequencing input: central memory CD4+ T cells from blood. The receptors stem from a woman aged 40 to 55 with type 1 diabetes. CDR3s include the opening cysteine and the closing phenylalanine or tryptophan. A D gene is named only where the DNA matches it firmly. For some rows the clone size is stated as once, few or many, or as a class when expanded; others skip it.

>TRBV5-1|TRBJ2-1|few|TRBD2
CASSLTPSGRAGNEQFF
TGCGCCAGCAGTCTCACCCCTAGCGGGAGGGCCGGCAATGAGCAGTTCTTC
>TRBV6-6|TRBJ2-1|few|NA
CASSRAGVNEQFF
TGTGCCTCGAGCAGGGCAGGGGTAAATGAGCAGTTCTTC
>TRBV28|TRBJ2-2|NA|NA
CASSWGSANTGELFF
TGTGCCAGCAGCTGGGGCAGCGCGAACACCGGGGAGCTGTTTTTT
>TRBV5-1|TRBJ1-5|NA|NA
CASSLDGGSSQPQHF
TGCGCCAGCAGCTTGGATGGGGGCTCGAGTCAGCCCCAGCATTTT
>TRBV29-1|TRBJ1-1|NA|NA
CSVDRGAPQSTEAFF
TGCAGCGTTGACAGGGGTGCTCCTCAGAGCACTGAAGCTTTCTTT
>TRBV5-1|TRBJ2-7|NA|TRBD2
CASSPGTSGSIYEQYF
TGCGCCAGCAGCCCTGGGACTAGCGGGAGTATATACGAGCAGTACTTC
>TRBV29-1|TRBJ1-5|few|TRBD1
CSVVTGAQDQPQHF
TGCAGCGTGGTGACAGGGGCGCAGGACCAGCCCCAGCATTTT
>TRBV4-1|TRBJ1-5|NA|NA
CASSQGVLGNQPQHF
TGCGCCAGCAGCCAAGGAGTTTTGGGCAATCAGCCCCAGCATTTT
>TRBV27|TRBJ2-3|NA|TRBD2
CASSLRGGGTDTQYF
TGTGCCAGCAGTCTCCGGGGAGGGGGCACAGATACGCAGTATTTT
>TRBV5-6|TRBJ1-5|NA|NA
CASSLLTSNQPQHF
TGTGCCAGCAGCTTGCTGACATCTAATCAGCCCCAGCATTTT
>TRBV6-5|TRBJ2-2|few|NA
CASSSFRVGELFF
TGTGCCAGCAGTTCTTTCAGGGTCGGGGAGCTGTTTTTT
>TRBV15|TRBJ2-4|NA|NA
CATSGGAGQLAKNIQYF
TGTGCCACCAGCGGAGGGGCCGGACAACTAGCCAAAAACATTCAGTACTTC
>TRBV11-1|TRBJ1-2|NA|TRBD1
CASSPGQGAYGYTF
TGTGCCAGCAGCCCGGGACAGGGAGCCTATGGCTACACCTTC
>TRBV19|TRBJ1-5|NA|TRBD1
CASSRLRQGATQPQHF
TGTGCCAGTAGCCGACTTCGACAGGGGGCGACGCAGCCCCAGCATTTT
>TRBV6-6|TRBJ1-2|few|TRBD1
CASKSGTGSNYGYTF
TGTGCCAGCAAATCAGGGACAGGCTCTAACTATGGCTACACCTTC
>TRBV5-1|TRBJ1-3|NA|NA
CASSSDSLGNTIYF
TGCGCCAGCAGCTCGGACAGCCTTGGAAACACCATATATTTT
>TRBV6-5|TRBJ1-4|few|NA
CASQTGSENEKLFF
TGTGCCAGTCAAACCGGGAGCGAGAATGAAAAACTGTTTTTT
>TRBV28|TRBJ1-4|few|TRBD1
CASRTGRGEKLFF
TGTGCCAGCAGGACAGGGAGAGGGGAAAAACTGTTTTTT
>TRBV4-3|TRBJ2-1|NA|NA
CASSHLAADNEQFF
TGCGCCAGCAGCCACCTAGCTGCGGACAATGAGCAGTTCTTC
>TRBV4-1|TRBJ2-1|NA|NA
CASSQPLDRPNNEQFF
TGCGCCAGCAGCCAACCCCTCGACAGGCCCAACAATGAGCAGTTCTTC
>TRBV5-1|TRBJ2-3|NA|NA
CASSLGLGAEDTQYF
TGCGCCAGCAGCTTGGGTTTAGGGGCAGAAGATACGCAGTATTTT
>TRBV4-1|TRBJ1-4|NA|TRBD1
CASSQGQGREKLFF
TGCGCCAGCAGCCAAGGACAGGGACGTGAAAAACTGTTTTTT
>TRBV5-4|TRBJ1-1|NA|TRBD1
CASSQPTGGGGTEAFF
TGTGCCAGCAGCCAACCTACAGGGGGTGGAGGCACTGAAGCTTTCTTT
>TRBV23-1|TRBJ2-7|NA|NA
CASSRLRSHYEQYF
TGCGCCAGCAGTCGGTTAAGGAGTCACTACGAGCAGTACTTC
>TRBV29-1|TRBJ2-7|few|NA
CSVGQFYEQYF
TGCAGCGTTGGACAGTTCTACGAGCAGTACTTC
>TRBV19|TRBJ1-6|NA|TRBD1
CASRDRVDSPLHF
TGTGCCAGTAGGGACAGGGTGGATTCACCCCTCCACTTT
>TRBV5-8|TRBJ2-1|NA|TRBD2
CASSFSGTSYNEQFF
TGTGCCAGCAGCTTTAGCGGGACCAGCTACAATGAGCAGTTCTTC
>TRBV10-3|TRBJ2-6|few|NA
CAISDSGSGANVLTF
TGTGCCATCAGTGATTCGGGGTCCGGGGCCAACGTCCTGACTTTC
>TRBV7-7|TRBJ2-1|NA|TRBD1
CASSVQGNNEQFF
TGTGCCAGCAGCGTACAGGGGAACAATGAGCAGTTCTTC
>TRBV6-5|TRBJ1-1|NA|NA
CASSYSLEGNTEAFF
TGTGCCAGCAGTTACTCCTTGGAGGGGAACACTGAAGCTTTCTTT
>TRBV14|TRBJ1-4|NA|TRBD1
CASSQEVRGNEKLFF
TGTGCCAGCAGCCAAGAGGTCAGGGGGAATGAAAAACTGTTTTTT
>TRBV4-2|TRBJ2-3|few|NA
CASSPLGGSSTDTQYF
TGTGCCAGCAGCCCCCTGGGGGGTTCTAGCACAGATACGCAGTATTTT
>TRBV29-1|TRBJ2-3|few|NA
CSVERQGTDTQYF
TGCAGCGTTGAAAGACAGGGCACAGATACGCAGTATTTT
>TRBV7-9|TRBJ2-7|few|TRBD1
CASSLGQGNEQYF
TGTGCCAGCAGCTTAGGACAGGGTAACGAGCAGTACTTC
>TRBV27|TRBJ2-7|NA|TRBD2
CASRLAGGPISYEQYF
TGTGCCAGTCGACTAGCGGGAGGGCCGATTTCTTACGAGCAGTACTTC